The table lists the clone carrying this TCR beta chain with a count of one. Its antigen is unidentified. Pregnant or lactating patients were excluded, as were those with uncontrolled infection or other autoimmune disease. This sample is drawn from a study of T cells in Graves' hyperthyroidism and ophthalmopathy. The V and J ends lost 4 bases and 4 bases, in that order; junction bases with no gene match: 8. CDR1 and CDR2 from the germline V gene are SQVTM and ANQGSEA. The CDR3 loop spans 15 amino acids. Study observations and caveats: The model's output predicted ophthalmopathy at a median of approximately 6.5 months prior to onset. Most thyroid-expanded clonotypes above 0.001 were also found in blood.

Researchers took RNA transcripts and amplified the TCR beta CDR3 regions from them. The HTBI primer set served for first-round RT-PCR of the TCR CDR3. Via MiXCR, TCRdb re-called the multiplex PCR reads, giving one row per CDR3 protein. The table has 500,000 to 750,000 distinct CDR3 sequences, around 42% seen once. This chain uses TRBV29-1 with TRBJ2-7, with 12 bases fitting TRBD1. The sequencing sample was made of peripheral blood or thyroid tissue (not recorded which). The sequence came from a woman aged 18-29 years with Graves' hyperthyroidism. CDR3 nucleotides: TGCAGCGTTGGCCGAGGGACAGGGGGCGGGTACGAGCAGTACTTC. Amino acids: CSVGRGTGGGYEQYF.